One TCR beta chain is described in this entry. These data originate in a study of cytomegalovirus exposure and HLA in healthy donors. The assay was immunoSEQ multiplex PCR, and TCRdb's table has in-frame clones only and misses some. The profile shows 80,000 to 90,000 clones, 95% to 98% of them singletons. The CDR3 consists of 16 residues. The germline CDR1 and CDR2 sequences are MNHEY and SVGAGI. The V gene lost 2 bases and the J gene lost 1 base, with 12 bases spanning the gap. The clonotype originates from a man younger than 35 in good health and CMV-seronegative. The rearrangement links TRBV6-5 to TRBJ1-3, with TRBD1 as a possible D gene (6 bases). The sample consisted of PBMCs. DNA for the CDR3: TGTGCCAGCAGTTACCGGGCGACAGGATCTGGAAACACCATATATTTT. This codes for CASSYRATGSGNTIYF.